The rows below give T cell receptor beta chains drawn from one sample of a study of neurological immune-mediated disorders. Using its own MiXCR run on the 5' RACE reads, TCRdb lists one record per CDR3 protein. The sample records some 20,000 distinct CDR3 sequences, under 11% being singletons. The sequenced sample consisted of PBMCs. All receptors come from a woman aged 55-75 years with HTLV-1-associated myelopathy (HAM/TSP). Both conserved end residues are part of each CDR3. A D gene is named only where the DNA matches it firmly. Clone size is not always given. Where it is, it says once, few, many or a class for expanded clones.

NA TRBJ1-6 TRBV9 14 many TGTGCCAGCAGCGTAGGCGGATGGACTTCACCCCTCCACTTT CASSVGGWTSPLHF
TRBD1 TRBJ1-3 TRBV5-1 20 many TGCGCCAGCAGCTTGGCCAACACCGGGACAGGGTTTCTAGGTGGAAACACCATATATTTT CASSLANTGTGFLGGNTIYF
NA TRBJ2-7 TRBV5-1 13 many TGCGCCAGCAGCCTGAGGGTCTCCTACGAGCAGTACTTC CASSLRVSYEQYF
TRBD1 TRBJ1-1 TRBV4-1 15 many TGCGCCAGCAGCCACCGCGGACAGGGAAACACTGAAGCTTTCTTT CASSHRGQGNTEAFF
NA TRBJ1-2 TRBV12-3/TRBV12-4 17 many TGTGCCAGCAGGGTCAACAAGCAGGGCCCGGAGGGTTATGGCTACACCTTC CASRVNKQGPEGYGYTF
NA TRBJ1-1 TRBV15 19 NA TGTGCCACCAGCAGAGGATACTATAGTGCCCCTCAGGGCAGGGCTGAAGCTTTCTTT CATSRGYYSAPQGRAEAFF
TRBD2 TRBJ2-3 TRBV20-1 18 many TGCAGTGCTAGAGACCCAAGGAGAAGCGGGGGGGTTACAGATACGCAGTATTTT CSARDPRRSGGVTDTQYF
NA TRBJ1-1 TRBV18 16 NA TGTGCCAGCTCACCAGGATTGGGGGCACAAGACAATGAAGCTTTCTTT CASSPGLGAQDNEAFF
TRBD1 TRBJ1-1 TRBV5-1 14 many TGCGCCAGCAGACTCGGACAGGGGGACACTGAAGCTTTCTTT CASRLGQGDTEAFF
NA TRBJ1-5 TRBV5-1 16 many TGCGCCAGCAGCCTCCATTCCTCGGATGGAAATCAGCCCCAGCATTTT CASSLHSSDGNQPQHF
NA TRBJ2-1 TRBV20-1 12 NA TGCAGTGCTAGACGCAGTGACAATGAGCAGTTCTTC CSARRSDNEQFF
TRBD2 TRBJ2-7 TRBV7-6 15 NA TGTGCCAGCAGCTCTAGCGGGGGGAGGTCCTACGAGCAGTACTTC CASSSSGGRSYEQYF
NA TRBJ1-2 TRBV7-9 16 many TGTGCCAGTCGATGGTTTCGCGGGCAGAAGAAGGATGGCTACACCTTC CASRWFRGQKKDGYTF
NA TRBJ2-7 TRBV24-1 14 few TGTGCCACCAGTCCTACCAACTCGGCCTACGAGCAGTACTTC CATSPTNSAYEQYF
NA TRBJ2-3 TRBV12-3/TRBV12-4 13 many TGTGCCAGCAGTTTCCTAGCGACAGATACGCAGTATTTT CASSFLATDTQYF
NA TRBJ1-1 TRBV5-1 15 many TGCGCCAGCAGCTTGGGCCCCTCGGGGGCCTCCGAAGCTTTCTTT CASSLGPSGASEAFF
NA TRBJ1-2 TRBV10-3 14 many TGTGCCATCAGTGAACCCGCCTGGGGGGATGGCTACACCTTC CAISEPAWGDGYTF
NA TRBJ2-1 TRBV20-1 14 many TGCAGTGCTAGTGAGGGGTTTGGTCACAATGAGCAGTTCTTC CSASEGFGHNEQFF
TRBD1 TRBJ2-2 TRBV19 20 many TGTGCCAGTAGTATAGGGACCCCGGGACAGATAACCTCGAACACCGGGGAGCTGTTTTTT CASSIGTPGQITSNTGELFF
NA TRBJ1-2 TRBV7-9 13 many TGTGCCACCTTAATGTCCCCGGGGCATGGCTACACCTTC CATLMSPGHGYTF
TRBD1 TRBJ1-2 TRBV30 15 many TGTGCCTGGAGTGTATACGGGACAGTGAACTATGGCTACACCTTC CAWSVYGTVNYGYTF
NA TRBJ2-1 TRBV5-1 17 few TGCGCCAGCAGCTTGTTCCCTAGTCGGCAGTCCTACAATGAGCAGTTCTTC CASSLFPSRQSYNEQFF
NA TRBJ1-2 TRBV29-1 15 NA TGCAGCGTGGGTAGGGACGCCTTCAGCGGATATGGCTACACCTTC CSVGRDAFSGYGYTF
TRBD1 TRBJ2-3 TRBV20-1 14 many TGCAGTGCTAGCAAGGGGGCTTACACAGATACGCAGTATTTT CSASKGAYTDTQYF
NA TRBJ2-7 TRBV20-1 12 medium-sized TGCAGTGCACAGACCTCGAGATACGAGCAGTACTTC CSAQTSRYEQYF
TRBD1 TRBJ2-1 TRBV5-1 15 NA TGCGCCAGCAGCTATCGACAGGGGGGGCCCAATGAGCAGTTCTTC CASSYRQGGPNEQFF
TRBD2 TRBJ2-7 TRBV27 14 many TGTGCCAGCAGCCCCTGGGGGGGTCTCTACGAGCAGTACTTC CASSPWGGLYEQYF
NA TRBJ1-2 TRBV10-2 15 many TGCGCCAGCAGTGAGTCGGGTGGGGCGTCATATGGCTACACCTTC CASSESGGASYGYTF
NA TRBJ1-6 TRBV20-1 15 many TGCAGTGCTAGCCCTATGTGGGGGAGTAATTCACCCCTCCACTTT CSASPMWGSNSPLHF
NA TRBJ2-3 TRBV20-1 15 NA TGCAGTGCTAGAGATAGAGGGTCGGGCACAGATACGCAGTATTTT CSARDRGSGTDTQYF
NA TRBJ2-6 TRBV5-1 17 few TGCGCCAGCGGAATAACAGGGCTCAACTCTGGGGCCAACGTCCTGACTTTC CASGITGLNSGANVLTF
NA TRBJ2-3 TRBV20-1 15 many TGCAGTGCTACTACCGGGCCACTAATCGTGGATACGCAGTATTTT CSATTGPLIVDTQYF
TRBD2 TRBJ2-3 TRBV7-2 15 many TGTGCCAGCAGCGGGACTAGCGGGCGGTTGGATACGCAGTATTTT CASSGTSGRLDTQYF
TRBD1 TRBJ1-1 TRBV3-1 13 many TGTGCCAGCAGCCACCTTCGGACAGGGGAAGCTTTCTTT CASSHLRTGEAFF
NA TRBJ2-2 TRBV7-2 13 many TGTGCCAGCAGCTTAGTACTGGCCGGGGAGCTGTTTTTT CASSLVLAGELFF
TRBD1 TRBJ2-1 TRBV3-1 15 many TGTGCCAGCAGCCAGGGGACAGGACCTCGCAATGAGCAGTTCTTC CASSQGTGPRNEQFF
NA TRBJ2-4 TRBV14 17 many TGTGCCAGCAGCCAAGATACTTTTGCAGGGTCCAAAAACATTCAGTACTTC CASSQDTFAGSKNIQYF
NA TRBJ2-2 TRBV5-1 15 many TGCGCCAGCAACCTCAGAGGAGGAAACACCGGGGAGCTGTTTTTT CASNLRGGNTGELFF
TRBD1 TRBJ1-5 TRBV20-1 18 many TGCAGTGCTACAAGAAACACAGGGGCGATCAGAGGCAATCAGCCCCAGCATTTT CSATRNTGAIRGNQPQHF
NA TRBJ1-5 TRBV12-3/TRBV12-4 14 many TGTGCCAGCAGCCCCACCGGGGGCAATCAGCCCCAGCATTTT CASSPTGGNQPQHF
NA TRBJ1-5 TRBV20-1 15 many TGCAGTGCTCTCTCGGGGGGAGGGAGCAATCAGCCCCAGCATTTT CSALSGGGSNQPQHF
TRBD2 TRBJ2-7 TRBV4-1 15 many TGCGCCAGCAGCCTGGGACTAGCGGGGTCCTACGAGCAGTACTTC CASSLGLAGSYEQYF
NA TRBJ1-4 TRBV20-1 13 many TGCAGTGCTACAAAGGGGGGCAGGGAAAAACTGTTTTTT CSATKGGREKLFF
TRBD1 TRBJ1-1 TRBV5-1 16 many TGCGCCAGCAGCCTTCGGACAGGGGGGTTGAACACTGAAGCTTTCTTT CASSLRTGGLNTEAFF
NA TRBJ1-6 TRBV18 16 many TGTGCCAGCTCATCTGGCCACAGGGAAAGGGGTTCACCCCTCCACTTT CASSSGHRERGSPLHF